This T cell receptor (beta chain) was sequenced during a study of cytomegalovirus exposure and HLA in healthy donors. Notes on the study in general: There were reportedly fewer N-insertions in an Asian-associated ancestry cluster than the roughly 610-donor mean, in a later analysis. Cytomegalovirus-associated TCR beta chains were listed, numbering some 150.

Remarks on this clone: Its antigen is not identified.

Per germline, CDR1 SEHNR and CDR2 FQNEAQ (reference sequence). V was shortened by 2 bases and J by 3 bases, with 17 bases between the two germline ends. CDR3 length: 17 amino acids. Use of 60 Vbeta and 13 Jbeta primers characterized the PCR. Sequencing was performed with immunoSEQ multiplex PCR; in TCRdb, only in-frame clones are kept and a portion is missing. The sample holds 65,000 to 80,000 clones, 79% seen once. The chain links TRBV7-9 to TRBJ2-1; D possibly corresponds to TRBD2 (7 bases). Sequenced: PBMCs. The clonotype comes from a woman in her forties in good health and CMV-seropositive. In DNA form, the CDR3 reads TGTGCCAGCAGCTTACGACGGGGGGCGATCAACTACAATGAGCAGTTCTTC. Its translation is CASSLRRGAINYNEQFF.